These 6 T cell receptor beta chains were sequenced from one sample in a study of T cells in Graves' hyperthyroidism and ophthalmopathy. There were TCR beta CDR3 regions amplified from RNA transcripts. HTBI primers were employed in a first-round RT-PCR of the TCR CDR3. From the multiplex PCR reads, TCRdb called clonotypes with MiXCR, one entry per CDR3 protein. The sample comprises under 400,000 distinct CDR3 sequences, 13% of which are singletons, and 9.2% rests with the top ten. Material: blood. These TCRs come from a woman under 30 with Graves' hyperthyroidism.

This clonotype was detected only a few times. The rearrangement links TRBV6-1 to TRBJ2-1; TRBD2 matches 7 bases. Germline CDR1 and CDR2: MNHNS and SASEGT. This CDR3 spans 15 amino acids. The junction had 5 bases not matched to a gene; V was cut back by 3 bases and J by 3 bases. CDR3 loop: CASSEEGLIYNEQFF. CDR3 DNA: TGTGCCAGCAGTGAGGAGGGACTAATCTACAATGAGCAGTTCTTC.

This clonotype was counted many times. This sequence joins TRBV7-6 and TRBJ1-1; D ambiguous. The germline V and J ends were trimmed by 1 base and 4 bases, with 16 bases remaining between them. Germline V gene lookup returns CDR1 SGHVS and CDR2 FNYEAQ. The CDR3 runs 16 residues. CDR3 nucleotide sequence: TGTGCCAGCAGCTTAGGTAACGAGGGATCGGGCACTGAAGCTTTCTTT. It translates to CASSLGNEGSGTEAFF.

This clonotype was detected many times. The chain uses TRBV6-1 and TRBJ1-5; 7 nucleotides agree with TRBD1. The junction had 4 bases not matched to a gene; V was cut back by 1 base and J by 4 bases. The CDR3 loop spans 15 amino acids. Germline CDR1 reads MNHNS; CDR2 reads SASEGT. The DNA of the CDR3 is TGTGCCAGCAGTGAAGGGACAGGACGAAATCAGCCCCAGCATTTT. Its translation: CASSEGTGRNQPQHF.

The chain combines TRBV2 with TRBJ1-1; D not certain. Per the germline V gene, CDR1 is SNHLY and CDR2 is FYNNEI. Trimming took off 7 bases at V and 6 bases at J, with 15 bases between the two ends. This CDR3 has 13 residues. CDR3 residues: CASKISQVAEAFF. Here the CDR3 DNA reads TGTGCCAGCAAGATAAGCCAGGTTGCTGAAGCTTTCTTT.

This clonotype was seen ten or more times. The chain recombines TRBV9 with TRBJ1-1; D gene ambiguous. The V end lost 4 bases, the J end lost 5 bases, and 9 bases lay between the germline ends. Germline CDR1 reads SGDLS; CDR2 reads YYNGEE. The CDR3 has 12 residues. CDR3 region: CASSPSSTEAFF. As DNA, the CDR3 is TGTGCCAGCAGCCCAAGTTCAACTGAAGCTTTCTTT.

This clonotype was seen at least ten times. The CDR3: CASSDGAANTGELFF. In DNA, the CDR3 is TGTGCCAGCAGTGACGGGGCCGCGAACACCGGGGAGCTGTTTTTT. The chain carries TRBV9 and TRBJ2-2, with D perhaps being TRBD1 or TRBD2 (5 bases each). CDR3 length equals 15 residues. V was clipped by 5 bases and J by 0 bases, with 11 bases between them. The germline V gene has CDR1 SGDLS and CDR2 YYNGEE.